This T cell receptor beta chain came from a study of blood T cell repertoires in COVID-19. On the study more broadly: Acute-phase and convalescent COVID-19 samples originated in the United States, Italy and Spain. T cells, B-cell-depleted T cells, or PBMCs provided the cDNA or gDNA that served as material.

In the original analysis: Scientists estimated how many nucleated cells there were by amplifying reference gene primers. Only in-frame clones appear in the TCRdb table, and some are missing; sequencing was by immunoSEQ multiplex PCR. That table supplies the V and J calls and clone size; D and trimming were determined from the DNA. The sample gives 110,000 or so clones, over 60% of which show up once; over 6.5% is in the top ten. The CDR3 has 14 residues. Germline V lookup: CDR1 SGHNT, CDR2 YYREEE (reference sequence). Trimming took 0 bases from V and 7 from J, leaving 14 bases between them. The V call is TRBV5-4, the J call TRBJ2-7, with D possibly being TRBD1 (6 bases). The clonotype originates from a human donor in a cohort sampled during active COVID-19. Sequencing was done on a sample of peripheral blood. CDR3 nucleotides: TGTGCCAGCAGCTTGGTCCCCAGGGGTGGGGAGCAGTACTTC. It yields the protein CASSLVPRGGEQYF.